This T cell receptor (beta chain) is drawn from a study of T cell responses to AZD1222 COVID-19 vaccine. This table comes from immunoSEQ multiplex PCR, and its TCRdb copy is limited to in-frame clones, with some not included. Among fewer than 120,000 clones listed, around 82% were seen once. Germline loops: CDR1 SGHAT, CDR2 FQDESV (reference sequence). The CDR3 is 16 amino acids. Germline trimming cut 4 bases from V and 0 bases from J; bases unmatched to any gene: 5. This chain uses TRBV11-1 with TRBJ1-1; TRBD1 matches 10 bases. The source of this sequence is an adult in good health. Specimen: peripheral blood, collected on day 0 of AZD1222 vaccination. The CDR3 DNA sequence: TGTGCCAGCAGCTCCGACAGGGGGCGTATGAACACTGAAGCTTTCTTT. Translating gives CASSSDRGRMNTEAFF.